One sample yielded the 12 T cell receptor beta chains listed below, sequenced in a study of CD8 T cells in Susac syndrome. Reverse transcription of roughly 0.5 to 1 ug RNA was performed with random hexamers. MiXCR was run by TCRdb on the immunoSEQ multiplex PCR reads, yielding one entry per CDR3 protein. The data show about 140,000 distinct CDR3 sequences, with 94% seen just once and 0.065% to 0.1% held by the top ten. What was sequenced was CD4+ T cells from PBMCs. These receptors came from a human donor in good health.

This clonotype was counted between two and nine times. The chain carries TRBV6-1 and TRBJ2-7; 7 bases map to TRBD1. The ends lost 6 bases at V and 6 bases at J; junction bases unmatched: 11. CDR3 size: 14 residues. Germline V gene data show CDR1 as MNHNS and CDR2 as SASEGT. The CDR3 here is CASRLDRVIVEQYF. In DNA, the CDR3 is TGTGCCAGCAGATTAGACAGGGTGATTGTCGAGCAGTACTTC.

The chain combines TRBV20-1 with TRBJ1-2; a possible D gene is TRBD1 (6 bases). The V gene lost 0 bases and the J gene lost 4 bases, with 12 bases spanning the gap. The CDR3 sequence is 14 residues long. The germline V gene encodes CDR1 DFQATT and CDR2 SNEGSKA (reference sequence). The CDR3 DNA reads TGCAGTGCTAGAGATCGGTACAGGGTCTATGGCTACACCTTC. Amino acids: CSARDRYRVYGYTF.

The DNA for the CDR3 is TGCGCCAGCAGCCCGGAACTAGCGGGAGCCTTGAACGATGAGCAGTTCTTC. Amino acids: CASSPELAGALNDEQFF. This chain joins TRBV5-1 and TRBJ2-1, with 11 positions matching TRBD2. The V and J ends lost 4 bases and 8 bases, in that order; junction bases with no gene match: 14. CDR3 size: 17 residues. Germline V gene data show CDR1 as SGHRS and CDR2 as YFSETQ.

This chain connects TRBV2 to TRBJ2-7, with 7 positions matching TRBD2. The CDR3 runs to 13 residues. CDR1 SNHLY and CDR2 FYNNEI come from the germline V gene. V lost 4 bases to trimming and J lost 7 bases; unmatched junction nucleotides: 7. The CDR3 reads CASSGTRGGEQYF. CDR3 nucleotide sequence: TGTGCCAGCAGTGGGACTAGAGGTGGGGAGCAGTACTTC.

The chain has TRBV27 and TRBJ2-2, with D perhaps matching TRBD2 (5 bases). The CDR3 sequence is 13 residues long. Trimming removed 6 bases from V and 7 bases from J, with 12 bases in between. Germline V CDR1 and CDR2: MNHEY, SMNVEV (reference sequence). CDR3 nucleotides: TGTGCCAGCAGATATAGAGGGATCGGGGAGCTGTTTTTT. This translates into CASRYRGIGELFF.

The chain combines TRBV20-1 with TRBJ2-7, with D unresolved. The ends were cut back, 5 bases at V and 2 bases at J, with 13 bases in the middle. CDR3 size: 13 residues. Germline V CDR1 and CDR2: DFQATT, SNEGSKA (reference sequence). The CDR3 DNA follows: TGCAGTGCTCCAGGACCTGGGGCCTACGAGCAGTACTTC. It specifies CSAPGPGAYEQYF.

The chain links TRBV20-1 to TRBJ2-3; 8 nucleotides agree with TRBD2. Per germline, CDR1 DFQATT and CDR2 SNEGSKA (reference sequence). After removal of 1 base from V and 2 bases from J, the junction contained 8 bases not matched to a gene. The length of the CDR3 is 16 residues. CDR3 in DNA: TGCAGTGCTAGAGTTATATCGGGAGGGCCCACAGATACGCAGTATTTT. This gives the protein CSARVISGGPTDTQYF.

For the CDR3, the DNA is TGTGCCAGTAGTATAAGCATCTACAATGAGCAGTTCTTC. Translation gives CASSISIYNEQFF. The chain couples TRBV19 to TRBJ2-1; D call uncertain. CDR3 size: 13 residues. CDR1 is LNHDA, CDR2 SQIVND, per germline (reference sequence). Trimming stripped 2 bases from V and 3 bases from J, with 5 bases between.

The chain combines TRBV20-1 with TRBJ2-1; tentatively, D is TRBD2 (6 bases). This CDR3 region has 13 residues. From germline, CDR1 is DFQATT and CDR2 SNEGSKA (reference sequence). The germline V and J ends were trimmed by 6 bases and 6 bases, with 15 bases remaining between them. The CDR3 sequence: CSAPGGGANEQFF. The CDR3 region has the DNA TGCAGTGCCCCGGGTGGCGGGGCCAATGAGCAGTTCTTC.

This chain connects TRBV10-3 to TRBJ2-5; TRBD2 agrees at 8 bases. Trimming took 2 bases from V and 4 from J; bases not matched to a gene: 3. The CDR3 spans 14 residues. Germline CDR1 is ENHRY and CDR2 is SYGVKD. CDR3 in amino acids: CAISEGGLGETQYF. The CDR3 DNA sequence: TGTGCCATCAGTGAGGGGGGACTAGGAGAGACCCAGTACTTC.

The chain uses TRBV29-1 and TRBJ2-3; D gene uncertain. The length of the CDR3 is 12 residues. Trimming took 3 bases from V and 1 from J, leaving 5 bases between them. Germline CDR1 and CDR2: SQVTM and ANQGSEA. CDR3 nucleotides: TGCAGCGTTGATGGCCGCACAGATACGCAGTATTTT. As protein: CSVDGRTDTQYF.

This clonotype appeared once. The chain carries TRBV10-3 and TRBJ2-7; 7 bases agree with TRBD1. J was trimmed by 6 bases and V by 8 bases; bases with no gene match: 10. The CDR3 has 13 amino acids. Germline V gene lookup returns CDR1 ENHRY and CDR2 SYGVKD. The DNA for the CDR3 is TGTGCCATCGAGAGGGTACAGGGGACCGAGCAGTACTTC. Translation gives CAIERVQGTEQYF.